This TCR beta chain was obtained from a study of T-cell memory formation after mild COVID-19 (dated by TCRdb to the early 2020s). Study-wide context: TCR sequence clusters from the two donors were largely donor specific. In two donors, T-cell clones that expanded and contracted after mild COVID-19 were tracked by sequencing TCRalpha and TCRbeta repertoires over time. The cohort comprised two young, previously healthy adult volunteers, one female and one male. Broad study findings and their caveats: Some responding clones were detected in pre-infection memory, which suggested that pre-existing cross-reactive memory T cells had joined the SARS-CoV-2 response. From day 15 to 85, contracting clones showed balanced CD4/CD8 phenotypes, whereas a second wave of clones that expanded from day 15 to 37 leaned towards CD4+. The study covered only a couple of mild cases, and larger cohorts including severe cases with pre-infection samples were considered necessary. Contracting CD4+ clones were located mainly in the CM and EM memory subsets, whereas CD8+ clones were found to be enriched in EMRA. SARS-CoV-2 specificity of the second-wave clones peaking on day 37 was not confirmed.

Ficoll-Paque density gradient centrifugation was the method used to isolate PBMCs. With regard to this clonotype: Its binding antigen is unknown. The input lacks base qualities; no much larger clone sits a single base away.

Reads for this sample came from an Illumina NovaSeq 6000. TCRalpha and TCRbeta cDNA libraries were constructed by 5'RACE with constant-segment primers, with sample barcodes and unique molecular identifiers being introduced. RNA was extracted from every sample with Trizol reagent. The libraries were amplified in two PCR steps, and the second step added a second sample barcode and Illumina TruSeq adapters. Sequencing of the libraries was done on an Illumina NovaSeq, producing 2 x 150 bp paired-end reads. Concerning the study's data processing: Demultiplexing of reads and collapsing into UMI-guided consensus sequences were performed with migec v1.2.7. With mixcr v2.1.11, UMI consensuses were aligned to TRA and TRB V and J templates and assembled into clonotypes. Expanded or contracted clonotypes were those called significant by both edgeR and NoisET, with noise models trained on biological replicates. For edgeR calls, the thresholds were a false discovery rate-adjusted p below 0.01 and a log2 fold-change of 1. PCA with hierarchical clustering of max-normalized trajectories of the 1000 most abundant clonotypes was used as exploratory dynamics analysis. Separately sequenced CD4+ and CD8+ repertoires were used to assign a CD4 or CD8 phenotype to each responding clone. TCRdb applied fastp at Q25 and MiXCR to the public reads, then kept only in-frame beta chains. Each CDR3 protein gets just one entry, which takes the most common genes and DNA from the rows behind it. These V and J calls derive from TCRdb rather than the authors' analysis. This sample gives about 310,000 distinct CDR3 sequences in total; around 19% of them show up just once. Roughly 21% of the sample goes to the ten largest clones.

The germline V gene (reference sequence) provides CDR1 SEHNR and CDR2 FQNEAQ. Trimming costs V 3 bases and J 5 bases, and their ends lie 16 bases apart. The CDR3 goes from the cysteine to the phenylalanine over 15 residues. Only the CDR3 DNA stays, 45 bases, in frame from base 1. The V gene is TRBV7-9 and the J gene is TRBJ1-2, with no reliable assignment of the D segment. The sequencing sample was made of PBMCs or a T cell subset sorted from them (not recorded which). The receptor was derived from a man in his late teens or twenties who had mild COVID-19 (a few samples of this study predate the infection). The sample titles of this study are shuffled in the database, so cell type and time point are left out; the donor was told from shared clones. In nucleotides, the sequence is TGTGCCAGCAGCTTGCCGGGATCGGTCCGGTATGGCTACACCTTC. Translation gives CASSLPGSVRYGYTF.